Listed here are 21 T cell receptor beta chains from one sample, sequenced in a study of blood T cell repertoires in COVID-19. Some clones are missing from TCRdb's copy, which holds only in-frame ones; the method was immunoSEQ multiplex PCR. The repertoire includes a few hundred thousand clones, approximately 88% of them detected once, and about 6.8% sits in the top ten. The sample was peripheral blood. These receptors came from a young man who had recovered from COVID-19.

The chain carries TRBV27 and TRBJ1-4; 8 nucleotides align to TRBD1. This CDR3 spans 13 amino acids. V gave up 6 bases and J gave up 6 bases; unmatched junction bases: 3. CDR1 is MNHEY and CDR2 is SMNVEV in the germline V gene (reference sequence). The CDR3 is CASSPTGDEKLFF. The CDR3, as DNA: TGTGCCAGCAGCCCGACAGGGGATGAAAAACTGTTTTTT.

The genes are TRBV5-4 and TRBJ2-7; a weak D match, TRBD1 (6 bases). V dropped 6 bases and J dropped 0 bases, with 10 bases sitting between them. The CDR3 loop spans 13 amino acids. The germline V gene has CDR1 SGHNT and CDR2 YYREEE (reference sequence). The CDR3 bases are TGTGCCAGCAAACCCAGGGGCTCCTACGAGCAGTACTTC. Translated, it gives CASKPRGSYEQYF.

This clone appeared a few times. The chain uses TRBV5-1 and TRBJ2-7, with a possible D match to TRBD1 (6 bases). Trimming took off 3 bases at V and 5 bases at J, with 21 bases between the two ends. The V gene's germline CDR1 is SGHRS and CDR2 YFSETQ. This CDR3 has 16 residues. The DNA for the CDR3 is TGCGCCAGCAGCTCGACGGTCCGGGACAACCGGGACGAGCAGTACTTC. Its translation: CASSSTVRDNRDEQYF.

This rearrangement joins TRBV10-3 to TRBJ2-5; 9 bases are shared with TRBD2. The J segment lost 1 base and the V segment lost 2 bases, leaving 5 bases of the junction unmatched. The CDR3 consists of 16 residues. Germline assignment: CDR1 ENHRY and CDR2 SYGVKD. CDR3 residues: CAISEGNSGGQETQYF. The CDR3 DNA is TGTGCCATCAGTGAGGGAAATAGCGGGGGCCAAGAGACCCAGTACTTC.

The chain is built from TRBV5-1 and TRBJ2-5; possibly TRBD1 for D (5 bases). Germline V gene sequence: CDR1 SGHRS, CDR2 YFSETQ. Trimming took 0 bases from V and 2 from J, leaving 20 bases between them. This CDR3 is built from 18 residues. The CDR3 nucleotides are TGCGCCAGCAGCTTGGGATTCCAGGGTCGCCCTAAGCAAGAGACCCAGTACTTC. Its translation: CASSLGFQGRPKQETQYF.

The chain uses TRBV6-2 or TRBV6-3 and TRBJ1-2, with 9 bases aligning to TRBD1. Germline CDR1 reads MNHEY; CDR2 reads SVGEGT. V lost 2 bases to trimming and J lost 0 bases; unmatched junction nucleotides: 4. CDR3 length: 16 residues. The CDR3 nucleotides read TGTGCCAGCAGTTACGGGGGACAGGGAGCTAACTATGGCTACACCTTC. Its protein is CASSYGGQGANYGYTF.

This chain connects TRBV29-1 to TRBJ2-1; possibly TRBD2 for D (6 bases). This CDR3 region has 11 residues. The ends were cut back, 4 bases at V and 12 bases at J, with 13 bases in the middle. Germline V gene lookup returns CDR1 SQVTM and CDR2 ANQGSEA. The CDR3 here is CSVAWEAGQFF. The CDR3 region has the DNA TGCAGCGTTGCTTGGGAGGCCGGGCAGTTCTTC.

The chain links TRBV4-3 to TRBJ1-1, with D possibly TRBD1 on 5 matching bases. Trimming removed 6 bases from V and 3 bases from J, with 14 bases in between. The CDR3 contains 14 residues. Germline V gives CDR1 LGHNA, CDR2 YSLEER. The CDR3, as DNA: TGCGCCAGCAGGAGATCTCAGGGCTACACTGAAGCTTTCTTT. Translating gives CASRRSQGYTEAFF.

The chain couples TRBV10-3 to TRBJ2-2; 7 bases map to TRBD1. V shed 10 bases, J shed 2 bases, and the junction held 7 bases outside the gene matches. Germline V gives CDR1 ENHRY, CDR2 SYGVKD. The CDR3 is 14 amino acids. In DNA form, the CDR3 reads TGTGCCACTAACCGGGACAGCAACACCGGGGAGCTGTTTTTT. This gives the protein CATNRDSNTGELFF.

J is TRBJ1-1 and V is TRBV5-5, with no clear D. The CDR3 extends over 16 amino acids. The germline CDR1 and CDR2 sequences are SGHKS and YYEKEE (reference sequence). The V gene lost 4 bases and the J gene lost 7 bases, with 23 bases spanning the gap. The CDR3 reads CASSGLRLGIENEAFF. CDR3 in DNA: TGTGCCAGCAGCGGACTTAGACTAGGTATCGAGAATGAAGCTTTCTTT.

The chain joins TRBV6-2 or TRBV6-3 to TRBJ1-2; 7 nucleotides align to TRBD1. Trimming cost V 2 bases and J 5 bases; bases outside gene matches: 5. Germline V CDR1 and CDR2: MNHEY, SVGEGT. The CDR3 is made up of 14 amino acids. The CDR3 here is CASSYTRQGYGYTF. The CDR3 region has the DNA TGTGCCAGCAGTTACACACGACAGGGTTATGGCTACACCTTC.

V is TRBV4-3 and J is TRBJ2-1; 7 bases are shared with TRBD1. CDR3 length: 12 residues. CDR1 is LGHNA, CDR2 YSLEER, per germline. The junction had 4 bases not matched to a gene; V was cut back by 0 bases and J by 14 bases. The CDR3 sequence: CASSQEGRGKFF. CDR3 in DNA: TGCGCCAGCAGCCAAGAGGGCAGGGGGAAGTTCTTC.

V is TRBV12-3 or TRBV12-4 and J is TRBJ1-3; D not certain. The CDR3 is 12 amino acids. The V end was cut by 3 bases, the J end by 10 bases, with 10 bases between. The CDR3 region has the DNA TGTGCCAGCAGTTTTCCTAGAGGGACCATATATTTT. Amino acid sequence: CASSFPRGTIYF.

The chain links TRBV6-4 to TRBJ2-1, with a weak D call TRBD2 (6 bases). The germline V gene encodes CDR1 MRHNA and CDR2 SNTAGT. The length of the CDR3 is 16 residues. V lost 3 bases, J lost 7 bases, and 19 bases lay in between. The DNA of the CDR3 is TGTGCCAGCAGTGAATCCGTCACGGGAGAGCTTAATGAGCAGTTCTTC. Translation: CASSESVTGELNEQFF.

The chain employs TRBV4-1 and TRBJ1-3; 8 bases are shared with TRBD1. The CDR3 has 18 residues. J was trimmed by 4 bases and V by 3 bases; bases with no gene match: 14. Germline V gives CDR1 MGHRA, CDR2 YSYEKL. The CDR3: CASSHSGGQGARGNTIYF. DNA for the CDR3: TGCGCCAGCAGCCACTCCGGCGGCCAGGGGGCGAGAGGAAACACCATATATTTT.

The V gene is TRBV5-4, the J gene TRBJ1-4, with D hard to call. V gave up 6 bases and J gave up 8 bases, with 14 bases separating them. The CDR3 has 13 amino acids. CDR1 SGHNT and CDR2 YYREEE come from the germline V gene (reference sequence). The CDR3 bases are TGTGCCAGCAAACCTAACGGAGAGGAAAAACTGTTTTTT. It yields the protein CASKPNGEEKLFF.

The J gene is TRBJ1-1, the V gene TRBV7-3; TRBD1 matches 8 bases. This CDR3 comprises 14 residues. Germline V gene lookup returns CDR1 SGHTA and CDR2 FQGTGA. The J segment lost 8 bases and the V segment lost 5 bases, leaving 10 bases of the junction unmatched. The CDR3 sequence is CASSPSGGPEEAFF. The CDR3 nucleotides read TGTGCCAGCAGCCCCTCAGGGGGCCCCGAGGAAGCTTTCTTT.

V gene TRBV6-5 combines with J gene TRBJ2-1, with 11 nucleotides matching TRBD2. This CDR3 has 15 amino acids. Trimming took 7 bases from V and 4 from J; bases not matched to a gene: 6. CDR1 is MNHEY, CDR2 SVGAGI, per germline. The CDR3, as DNA: TGTGCCAGCACAGACAGGACTAGCGGGTACAATGAGCAGTTCTTC. It encodes CASTDRTSGYNEQFF.

This chain links TRBV6-5 with TRBJ2-1; TRBD1 might be the D (6 bases). Germline V gene sequence: CDR1 MNHEY, CDR2 SVGAGI. CDR3 length equals 14 residues. Trimming shortened V by 4 bases and J by 6 bases, and 13 bases separated the two germline ends. The CDR3 sequence: CASSSQGSVNEQFF. The CDR3 DNA follows: TGTGCCAGCAGTTCACAGGGATCCGTCAATGAGCAGTTCTTC.

V usage is TRBV7-3 and J usage is TRBJ2-1; D not certain. The germline gives CDR1 SGHTA, CDR2 FQGTGA. The CDR3 runs to 12 residues. Trimming removed 4 bases at V and 9 bases at J, with 10 bases between. This CDR3 reads CASSSTSGEQFF. In nucleotides, the CDR3 is TGTGCCAGCAGCTCAACCTCGGGTGAGCAGTTCTTC.

V and J are TRBV6-5 and TRBJ1-1; 9 bases match TRBD1. This CDR3 region has 14 residues. J was trimmed by 2 bases and V by 9 bases; bases with no gene match: 7. Germline values: CDR1 MNHEY, CDR2 SVGAGI. The CDR3 DNA follows: TGTGCCAGTTCACAGGGGGCTGTCAACACTGAAGCTTTCTTT. Translated, it gives CASSQGAVNTEAFF.